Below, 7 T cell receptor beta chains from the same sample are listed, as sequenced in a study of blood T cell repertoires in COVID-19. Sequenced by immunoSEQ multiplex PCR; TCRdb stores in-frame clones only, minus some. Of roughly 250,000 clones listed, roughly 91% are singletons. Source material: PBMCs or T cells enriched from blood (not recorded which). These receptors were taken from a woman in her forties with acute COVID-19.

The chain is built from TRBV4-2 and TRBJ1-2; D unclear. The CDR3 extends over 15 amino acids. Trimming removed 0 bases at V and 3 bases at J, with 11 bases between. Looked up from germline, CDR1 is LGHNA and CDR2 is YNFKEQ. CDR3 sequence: CASSQEMGSDYGYTF. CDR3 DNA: TGTGCCAGCAGCCAAGAGATGGGCAGTGACTATGGCTACACCTTC.

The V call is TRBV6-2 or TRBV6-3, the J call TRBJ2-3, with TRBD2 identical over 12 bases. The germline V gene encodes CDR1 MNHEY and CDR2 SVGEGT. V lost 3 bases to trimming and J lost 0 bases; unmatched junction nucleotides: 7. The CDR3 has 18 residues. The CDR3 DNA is TGTGCCAGCAGTTATTACCCTGGACTAGCGGGAAGCACAGATACGCAGTATTTT. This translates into CASSYYPGLAGSTDTQYF.

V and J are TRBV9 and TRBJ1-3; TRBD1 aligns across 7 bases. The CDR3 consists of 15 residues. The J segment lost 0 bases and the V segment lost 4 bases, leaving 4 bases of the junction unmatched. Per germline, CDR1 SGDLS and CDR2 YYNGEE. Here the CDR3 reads CASSRQGHSGNTIYF. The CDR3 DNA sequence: TGTGCCAGCAGCCGACAGGGCCACTCTGGAAACACCATATATTTT.

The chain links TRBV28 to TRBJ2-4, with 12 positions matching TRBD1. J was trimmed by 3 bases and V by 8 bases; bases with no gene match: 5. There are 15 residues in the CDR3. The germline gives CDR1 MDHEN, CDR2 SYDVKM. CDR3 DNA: TGTGCCAGCCGGGACAGGGGGCCGGGCAAAAACATTCAGTACTTC. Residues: CASRDRGPGKNIQYF.

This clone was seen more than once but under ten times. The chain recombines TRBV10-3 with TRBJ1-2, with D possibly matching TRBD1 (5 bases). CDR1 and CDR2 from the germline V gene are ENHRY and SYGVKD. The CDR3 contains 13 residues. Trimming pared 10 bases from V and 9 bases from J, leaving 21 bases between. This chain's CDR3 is CATTPGTGESYTF. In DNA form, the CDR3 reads TGTGCCACAACCCCCGGGACGGGGGAGAGCTACACCTTC.

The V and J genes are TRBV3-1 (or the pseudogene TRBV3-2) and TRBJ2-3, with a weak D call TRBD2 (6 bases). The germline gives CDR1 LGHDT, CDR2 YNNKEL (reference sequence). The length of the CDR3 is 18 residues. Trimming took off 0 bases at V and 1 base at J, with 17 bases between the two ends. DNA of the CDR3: TGTGCCAGCAGCCAAGAAGGCGGGACTGGGAGACGCACAGATACGCAGTATTTT. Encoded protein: CASSQEGGTGRRTDTQYF.

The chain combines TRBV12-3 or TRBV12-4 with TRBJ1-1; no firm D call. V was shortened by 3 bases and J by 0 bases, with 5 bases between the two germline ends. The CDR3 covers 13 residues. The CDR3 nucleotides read TGTGCCAGCAGTTTTGAGATGAACACTGAAGCTTTCTTT. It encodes CASSFEMNTEAFF.